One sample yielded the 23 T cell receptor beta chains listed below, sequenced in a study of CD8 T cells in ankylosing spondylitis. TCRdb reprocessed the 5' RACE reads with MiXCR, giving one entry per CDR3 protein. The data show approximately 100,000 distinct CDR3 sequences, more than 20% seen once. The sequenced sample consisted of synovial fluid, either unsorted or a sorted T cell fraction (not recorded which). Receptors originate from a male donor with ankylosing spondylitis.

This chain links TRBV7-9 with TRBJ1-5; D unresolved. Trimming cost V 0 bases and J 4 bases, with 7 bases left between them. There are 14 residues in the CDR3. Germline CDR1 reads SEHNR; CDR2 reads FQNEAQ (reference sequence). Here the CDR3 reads CASSLAAANQPQHF. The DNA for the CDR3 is TGTGCCAGCAGCTTAGCGGCAGCGAATCAGCCCCAGCATTTT.

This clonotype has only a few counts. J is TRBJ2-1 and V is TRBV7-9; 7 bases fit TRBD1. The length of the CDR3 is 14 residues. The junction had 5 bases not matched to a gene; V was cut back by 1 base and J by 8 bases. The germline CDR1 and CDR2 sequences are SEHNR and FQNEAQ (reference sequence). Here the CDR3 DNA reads TGTGCCAGCAGCTTAGAGGACAGGCCCGATGAGCAGTTCTTC. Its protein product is CASSLEDRPDEQFF.

For the CDR3, the DNA is TGTGCCAGCAGTTACATCGGAGCCCTCAGCTCCTACAATGAGCAGTTCTTC. Its protein is CASSYIGALSSYNEQFF. The J gene is TRBJ2-1, the V gene TRBV6-5; D is undetermined. This CDR3 is built from 17 residues. V was pared by 2 bases and J by 0 bases, with 14 bases between. Germline V gene lookup returns CDR1 MNHEY and CDR2 SVGAGI.

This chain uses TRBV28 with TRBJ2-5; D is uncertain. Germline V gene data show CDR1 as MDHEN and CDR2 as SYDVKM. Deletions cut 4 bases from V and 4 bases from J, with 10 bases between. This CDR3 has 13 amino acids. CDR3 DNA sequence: TGTGCCAGCAGTTCACCAAATCTAGAGACCCAGTACTTC. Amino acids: CASSSPNLETQYF.

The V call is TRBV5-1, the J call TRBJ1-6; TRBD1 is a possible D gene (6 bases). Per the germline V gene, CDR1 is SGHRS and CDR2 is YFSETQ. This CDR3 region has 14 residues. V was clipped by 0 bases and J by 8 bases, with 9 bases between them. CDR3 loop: CASSLAGADSPLHF. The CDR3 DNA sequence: TGCGCCAGCAGCTTGGCGGGGGCTGATTCACCCCTCCACTTT.

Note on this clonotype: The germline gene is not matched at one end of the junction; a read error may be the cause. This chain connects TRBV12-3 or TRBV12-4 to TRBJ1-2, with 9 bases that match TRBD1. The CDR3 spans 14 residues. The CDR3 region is CASSAQGAFAGFPF. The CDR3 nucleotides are TGTGCCAGCAGCGCACAGGGGGCTTTCGCTGGATTTCCCTTC.

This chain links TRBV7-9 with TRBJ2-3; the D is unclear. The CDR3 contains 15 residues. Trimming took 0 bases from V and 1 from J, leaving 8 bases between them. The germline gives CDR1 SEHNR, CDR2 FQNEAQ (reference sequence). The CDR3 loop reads CASSLALSGTDTQYF. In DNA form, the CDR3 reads TGTGCCAGCAGCTTAGCTCTGAGTGGCACAGATACGCAGTATTTT.

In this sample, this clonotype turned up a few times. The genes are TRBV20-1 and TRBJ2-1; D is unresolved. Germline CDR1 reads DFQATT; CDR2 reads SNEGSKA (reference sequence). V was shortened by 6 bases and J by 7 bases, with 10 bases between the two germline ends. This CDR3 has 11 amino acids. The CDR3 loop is CSALRANEQFF. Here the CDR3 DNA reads TGCAGTGCCCTGCGCGCGAATGAGCAGTTCTTC.

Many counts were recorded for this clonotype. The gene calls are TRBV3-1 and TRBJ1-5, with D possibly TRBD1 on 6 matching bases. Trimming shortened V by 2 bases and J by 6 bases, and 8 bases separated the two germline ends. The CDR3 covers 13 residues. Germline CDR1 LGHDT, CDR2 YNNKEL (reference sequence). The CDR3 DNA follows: TGTGCCAGCAGCCAACAACAGGGTCAGCCCCAGCATTTT. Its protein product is CASSQQQGQPQHF.

CDR3 protein: CASSAYRGTEAFF. In DNA form, the CDR3 reads TGCGCCAGCAGCGCCTACCGGGGAACTGAAGCTTTCTTT. The chain carries TRBV5-1 and TRBJ1-1; the D is unclear. Trimming stripped 4 bases from V and 5 bases from J, with 12 bases between. The CDR3 is 13 amino acids. Germline loops: CDR1 SGHRS, CDR2 YFSETQ.

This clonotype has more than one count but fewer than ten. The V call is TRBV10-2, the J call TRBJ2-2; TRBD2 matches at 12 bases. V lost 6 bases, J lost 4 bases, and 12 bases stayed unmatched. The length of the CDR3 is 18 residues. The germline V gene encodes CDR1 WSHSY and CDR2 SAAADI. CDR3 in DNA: TGCGCCAGCAGGGTGACTAGCGGGAGTGCCCGCGGCACCGGGGAGCTGTTTTTT. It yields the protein CASRVTSGSARGTGELFF.

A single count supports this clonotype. The CDR3 loop is CSASSRTGSTTTDTQYF. CDR3 bases: TGCAGTGCTAGCTCCCGGACAGGGAGCACCACCACAGATACGCAGTATTTT. The chain uses TRBV20-1 and TRBJ2-3; 8 bases are shared with TRBD1. Germline lookup yields CDR1 DFQATT and CDR2 SNEGSKA (reference sequence). There are 17 residues in the CDR3. The J segment lost 2 bases and the V segment lost 3 bases, leaving 13 bases of the junction unmatched.

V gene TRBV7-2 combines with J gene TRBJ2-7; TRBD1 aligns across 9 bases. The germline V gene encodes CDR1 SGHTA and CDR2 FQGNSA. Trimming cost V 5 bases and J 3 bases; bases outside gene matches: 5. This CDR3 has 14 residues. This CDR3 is CASSPVGQGYEQYF. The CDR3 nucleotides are TGTGCCAGCAGCCCAGTGGGACAGGGCTACGAGCAGTACTTC.

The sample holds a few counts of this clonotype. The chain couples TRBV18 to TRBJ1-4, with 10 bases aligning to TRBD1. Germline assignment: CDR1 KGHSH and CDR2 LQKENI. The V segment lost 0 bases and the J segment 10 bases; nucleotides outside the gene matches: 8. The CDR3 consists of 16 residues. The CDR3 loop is CASSPPFGTGDGKLFF. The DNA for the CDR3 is TGTGCCAGCTCACCACCGTTCGGGACAGGGGACGGAAAACTGTTTTTT.

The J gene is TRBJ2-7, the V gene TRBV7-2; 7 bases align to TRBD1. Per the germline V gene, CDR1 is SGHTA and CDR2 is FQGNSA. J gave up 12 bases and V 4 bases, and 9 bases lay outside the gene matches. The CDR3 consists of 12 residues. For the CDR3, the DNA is TGTGCCAGCAGCTCTACCCCGGGACAGCCGTACTTC. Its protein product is CASSSTPGQPYF.

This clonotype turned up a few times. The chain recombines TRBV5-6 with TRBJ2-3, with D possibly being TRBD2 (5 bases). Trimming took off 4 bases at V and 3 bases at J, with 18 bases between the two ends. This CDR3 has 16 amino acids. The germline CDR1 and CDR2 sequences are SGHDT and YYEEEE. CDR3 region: CASSPDFGERTDTQYF. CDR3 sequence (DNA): TGTGCCAGCAGCCCGGATTTTGGGGAGAGGACAGATACGCAGTATTTT.

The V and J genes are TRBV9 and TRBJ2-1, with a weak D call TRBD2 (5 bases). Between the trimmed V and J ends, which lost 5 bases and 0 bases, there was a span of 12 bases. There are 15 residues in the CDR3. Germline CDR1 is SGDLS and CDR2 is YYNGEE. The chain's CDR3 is CASSASGSSYNEQFF. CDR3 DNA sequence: TGTGCCAGCAGTGCGAGCGGAAGCTCCTACAATGAGCAGTTCTTC.

In nucleotides, the CDR3 is TGTGCCAGTGGCCGGGACAGGGGATCAGATACGCAGTATTTT. It specifies CASGRDRGSDTQYF. This sequence joins TRBV19 and TRBJ2-3; 10 bases agree with TRBD1. CDR3 length: 14 amino acids. The germline CDR1 and CDR2 sequences are LNHDA and SQIVND (reference sequence). V lost 8 bases to trimming and J lost 4 bases; unmatched junction nucleotides: 6. The whole variable domain, remainder taken from reference TRBV19 and TRBJ2-3, is DGGITQSPKYLFRKEGQNVTLSCEQNLNHDAMYWYRQDPGQGLRLIYYSQIVNDFQKGDIAEGYSVSREKKESFPLTVTSAQKNPTAFYLCASGRDRGSDTQYFGPGTRLTVL.

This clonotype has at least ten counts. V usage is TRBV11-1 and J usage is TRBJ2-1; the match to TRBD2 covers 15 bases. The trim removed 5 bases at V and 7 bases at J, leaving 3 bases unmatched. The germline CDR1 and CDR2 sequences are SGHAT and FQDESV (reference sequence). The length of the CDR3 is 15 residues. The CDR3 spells CASSRTSGRGNEQFF. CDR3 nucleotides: TGTGCCAGCAGCCGGACTAGCGGGAGGGGTAATGAGCAGTTCTTC.

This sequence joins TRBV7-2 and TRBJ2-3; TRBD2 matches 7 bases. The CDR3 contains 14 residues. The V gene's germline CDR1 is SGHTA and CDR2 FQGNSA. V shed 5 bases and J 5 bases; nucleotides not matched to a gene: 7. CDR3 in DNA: TGTGCCAGCAGCCGAGCGGGAAGTTTAGATACGCAGTATTTT. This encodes CASSRAGSLDTQYF.

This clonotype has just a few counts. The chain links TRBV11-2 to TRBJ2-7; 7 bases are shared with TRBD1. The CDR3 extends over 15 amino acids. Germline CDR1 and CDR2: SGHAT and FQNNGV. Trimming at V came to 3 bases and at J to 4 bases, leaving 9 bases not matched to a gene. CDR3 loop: CASSFRRQGLYEQYF. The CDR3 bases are TGTGCCAGCAGCTTTCGGAGACAGGGTCTTTACGAGCAGTACTTC.

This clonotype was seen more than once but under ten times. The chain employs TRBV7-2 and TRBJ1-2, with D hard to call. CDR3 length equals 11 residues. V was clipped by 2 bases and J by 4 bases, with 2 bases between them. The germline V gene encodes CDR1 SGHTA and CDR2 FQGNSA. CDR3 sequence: CASSLFYGYTF. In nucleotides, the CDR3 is TGTGCCAGCAGCTTATTCTATGGCTACACCTTC.

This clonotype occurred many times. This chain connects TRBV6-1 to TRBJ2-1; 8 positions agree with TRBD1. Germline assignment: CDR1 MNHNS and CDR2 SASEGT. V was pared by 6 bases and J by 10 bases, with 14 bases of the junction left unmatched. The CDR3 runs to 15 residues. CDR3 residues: CASSDGQGLFFEQFF. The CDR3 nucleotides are TGTGCCAGCAGCGACGGACAGGGTCTTTTCTTCGAGCAGTTCTTC.